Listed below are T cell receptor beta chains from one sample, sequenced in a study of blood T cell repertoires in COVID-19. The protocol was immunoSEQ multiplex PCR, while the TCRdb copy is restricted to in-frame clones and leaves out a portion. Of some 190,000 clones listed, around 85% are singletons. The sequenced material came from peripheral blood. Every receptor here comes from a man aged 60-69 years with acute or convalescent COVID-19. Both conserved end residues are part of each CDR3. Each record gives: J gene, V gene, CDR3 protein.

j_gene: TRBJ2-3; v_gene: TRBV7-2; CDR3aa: CASSFSGTSGKKDTQYF
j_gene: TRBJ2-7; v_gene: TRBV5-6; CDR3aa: CASSSIYRGLMAYEQYF
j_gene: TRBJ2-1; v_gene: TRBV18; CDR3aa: CASSPTILSGTAHNEQFF
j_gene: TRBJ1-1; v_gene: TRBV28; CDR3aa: CASSLRGQEIKAFF
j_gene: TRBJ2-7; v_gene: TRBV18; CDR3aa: CASSSPGLAGIEQYF
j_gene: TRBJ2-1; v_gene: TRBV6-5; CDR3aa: CASSRGTSGRGEQFF
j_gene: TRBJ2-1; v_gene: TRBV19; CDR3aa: CASSYGGMGRNEQFF
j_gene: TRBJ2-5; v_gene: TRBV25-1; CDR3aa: CASSFQETQYF
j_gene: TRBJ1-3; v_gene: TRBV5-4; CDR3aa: CASSLARGGNTIYF
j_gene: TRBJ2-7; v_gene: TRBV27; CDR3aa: CASSQTGTPSGVTYEQYF
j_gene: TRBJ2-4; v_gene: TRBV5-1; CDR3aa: CASSPAYSQKNIQYF
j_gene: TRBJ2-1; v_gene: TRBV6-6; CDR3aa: CASSYGGTGEQFF
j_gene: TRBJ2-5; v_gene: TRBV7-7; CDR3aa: CASSLGPTRGKETQYF
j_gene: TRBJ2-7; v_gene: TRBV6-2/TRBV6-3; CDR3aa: CASSSWTSGRSDEQYF
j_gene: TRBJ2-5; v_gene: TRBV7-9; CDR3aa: CASSPRGGAETQYF
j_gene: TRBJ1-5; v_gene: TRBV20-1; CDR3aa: CSASRPPGLNSNQPQHF
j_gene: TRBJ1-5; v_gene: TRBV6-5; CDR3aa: CASSRQRFNQPQHF
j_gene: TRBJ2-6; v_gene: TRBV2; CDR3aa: CASREQGAGANVLTF
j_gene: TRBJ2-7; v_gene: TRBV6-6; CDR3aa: CASSYSGRGPYEQYF
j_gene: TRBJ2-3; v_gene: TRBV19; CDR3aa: CASSIGRDDTQYF
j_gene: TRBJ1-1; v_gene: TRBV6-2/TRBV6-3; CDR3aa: CASSTAGQGNTEAFF
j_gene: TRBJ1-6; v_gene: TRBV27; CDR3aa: CASSFSRTGGNSPLHF
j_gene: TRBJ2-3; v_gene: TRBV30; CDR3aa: CAWRGLAGGQQDTQYF
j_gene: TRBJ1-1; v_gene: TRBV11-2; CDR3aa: CASSPTGSATEAFF
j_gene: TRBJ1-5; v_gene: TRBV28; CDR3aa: CASRSGQGRGLPQHF
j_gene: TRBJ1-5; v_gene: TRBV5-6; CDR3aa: CASSLAGHGQPQHF
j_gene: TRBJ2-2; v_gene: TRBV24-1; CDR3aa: CATSATGVTGELFF
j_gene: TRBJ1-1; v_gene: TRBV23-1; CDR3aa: CASSPNPGQGGLNTEAFF
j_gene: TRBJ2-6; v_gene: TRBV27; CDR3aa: CASSLYSSGANVLTF
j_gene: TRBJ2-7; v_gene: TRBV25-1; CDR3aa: CASSGGFNEQYF
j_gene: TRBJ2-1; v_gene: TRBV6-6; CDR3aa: CAARRVSRNEQFF
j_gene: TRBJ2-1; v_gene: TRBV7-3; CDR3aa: CASSSTGRDREQFF
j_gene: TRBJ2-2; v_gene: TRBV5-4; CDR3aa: CASSQTGPNTGELFF
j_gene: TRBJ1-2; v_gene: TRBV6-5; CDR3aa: CASSPPGFTGYTF
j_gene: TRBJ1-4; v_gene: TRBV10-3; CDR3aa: CAISRDRANEKLFF
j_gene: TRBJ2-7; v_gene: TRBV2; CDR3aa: CASRTGGYEQYF
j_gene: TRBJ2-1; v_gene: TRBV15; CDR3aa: CATSEQKRDEQFF
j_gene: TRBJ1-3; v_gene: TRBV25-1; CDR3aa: CASSVARAGNTIYF
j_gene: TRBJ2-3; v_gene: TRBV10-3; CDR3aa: CAISAFSGGDTQYF
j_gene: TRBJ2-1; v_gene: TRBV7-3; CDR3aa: CASSQSGSSYNEQFF
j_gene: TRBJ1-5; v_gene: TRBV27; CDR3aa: CASSWGGRGQPQHF
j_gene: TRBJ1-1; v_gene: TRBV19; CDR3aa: CASVAGTENTEAFF
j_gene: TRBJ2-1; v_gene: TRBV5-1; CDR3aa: CASSSRTSGRAAYNEQFF
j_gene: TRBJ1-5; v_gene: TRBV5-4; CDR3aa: CASSPGQDNQPQHF
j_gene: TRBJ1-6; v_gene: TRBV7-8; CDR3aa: CASSQGTPDRSPLHF
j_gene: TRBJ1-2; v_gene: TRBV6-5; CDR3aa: CASTAGQGVYGYTF
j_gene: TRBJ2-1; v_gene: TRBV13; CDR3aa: CASSLGLGRAYNEQFF
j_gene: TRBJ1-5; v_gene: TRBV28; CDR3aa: CASSPERDLYSNQPQHF
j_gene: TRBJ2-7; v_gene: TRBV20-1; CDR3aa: CSAPSLGQQYF
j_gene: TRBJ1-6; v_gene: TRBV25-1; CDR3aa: CASSPRVGMSYNSPLHF
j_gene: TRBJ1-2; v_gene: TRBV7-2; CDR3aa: CASSSWTGGGGYTF
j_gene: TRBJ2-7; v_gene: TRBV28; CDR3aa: CASSPLGLAGATYEQYF
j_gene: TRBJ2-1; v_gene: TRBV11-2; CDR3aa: CASSPEIEQFF
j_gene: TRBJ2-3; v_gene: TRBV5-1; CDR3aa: CASSFSGDGTDTQYF
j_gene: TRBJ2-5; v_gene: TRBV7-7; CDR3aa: CASSQSSGKSSQYF
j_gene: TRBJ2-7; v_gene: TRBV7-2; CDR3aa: CASSLSRSSYEQYF
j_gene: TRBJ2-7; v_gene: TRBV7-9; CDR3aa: CASSRGAGLYEQYF